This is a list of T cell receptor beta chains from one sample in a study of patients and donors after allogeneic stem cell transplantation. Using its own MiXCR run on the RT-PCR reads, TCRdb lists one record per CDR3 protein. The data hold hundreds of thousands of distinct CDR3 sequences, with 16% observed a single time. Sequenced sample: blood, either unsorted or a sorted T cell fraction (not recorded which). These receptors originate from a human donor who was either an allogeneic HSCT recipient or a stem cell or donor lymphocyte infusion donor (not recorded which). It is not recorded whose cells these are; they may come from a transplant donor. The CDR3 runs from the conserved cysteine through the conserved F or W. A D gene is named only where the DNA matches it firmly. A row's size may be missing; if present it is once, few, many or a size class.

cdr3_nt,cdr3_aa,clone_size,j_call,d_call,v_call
TGCGCCAGCAGCTTGGTGGCAGCAAATTCACCCCTCCACTTT,CASSLVAANSPLHF,few,TRBJ1-6,.,TRBV5-1
TGTGCCAGCAGCCCCCAGGCAGTGGCTTACAATGAGCAGTTCTTC,CASSPQAVAYNEQFF,few,TRBJ2-1,.,TRBV7-3
TGTGCCAGCAGTTTATCGGGCCGCGAGCAGTACTTC,CASSLSGREQYF,few,TRBJ2-7,.,TRBV27
TGTGCCATCAGCACCTATCAGGTTGACCCCTACAATGAGCAGTTCTTC,CAISTYQVDPYNEQFF,many,TRBJ2-1,.,TRBV10-3
TGTGCCAGCAGTGCCTCTGGGGGGCTGAGCAATGAGCAGTTCTTC,CASSASGGLSNEQFF,.,TRBJ2-1,.,TRBV6-1
TGTGCCAGCAGTATCCCGGGGAGCTACGAGCAGTACTTC,CASSIPGSYEQYF,.,TRBJ2-7,.,TRBV11-3
TGTGCCAGCGGCCCAAGAGGACAAAGCACAGATACGCAGTATTTT,CASGPRGQSTDTQYF,.,TRBJ2-3,.,TRBV7-3
TGTGCCAGCAGTTACTCTTTCCTTGGGTCCTACAATGAGCAGTTCTTC,CASSYSFLGSYNEQFF,.,TRBJ2-1,.,TRBV6-5
TGTGCCAGCAGCCCAGCGGACCGAAGCAATCAGCCCCAGCATTTT,CASSPADRSNQPQHF,.,TRBJ1-5,.,TRBV7-3
TGTGCCATCAGTGAGGTCCCGCCTTTGGGACAGGGGAGTACTGGGGCCAACGTCCTGACTTTC,CAISEVPPLGQGSTGANVLTF,many,TRBJ2-6,TRBD1,TRBV10-3